This T cell receptor (beta chain) emerged from a study of cytomegalovirus exposure and HLA in healthy donors. The donors were members of the validation cohort comprising about 130 subjects, separate from the roughly 690-subject first cohort. Assay: immunoSEQ multiplex PCR; the TCRdb copy retains only in-frame clones and omits some. The profile covers under 400,000 clones, with roughly 90% appearing a single time and over 0.75% taken by the ten largest. Trimming stripped 3 bases from V and 4 bases from J, with 10 bases between. This CDR3 spans 14 amino acids. The germline V gene encodes CDR1 ENHRY and CDR2 SYGVKD.

This receptor was taken from a woman younger than 35 in good health and CMV-seronegative. The V gene is TRBV10-3, the J gene TRBJ1-5; unclear D gene. The specimen was PBMCs. CDR3 protein: CAISDAGLNQPQHF. In DNA form, the CDR3 reads TGTGCCATCAGTGATGCAGGTTTAAATCAGCCCCAGCATTTT.